This T cell receptor beta chain is drawn from a study of cytotoxic CD8 clonotypes in ibrutinib-treated CLL (dated by TCRdb to the early 2020s). General notes on the study: The cohort included roughly 15 treatment-naive and ten to twelve relapsed/refractory patients; about 17 were IGHV unmutated. Responses were partial in about 25 patients and complete in 2; after median about 5.5 years follow-up, 14 stayed in remission and some twelve progressed. On average, each sample had roughly 260,000 productive templates and under 95,000 productive rearrangements. Cryopreserved peripheral blood mononuclear cells were obtained before treatment, at response, and at either sustained remission or disease progression. Patients were still on ibrutinib when every remission and progressive disease sample was collected. Response samples were obtained after a median of around eleven months of treatment, with a range of roughly 6 to 40 months. Longitudinal samples were available for about 30% of the roughly 86 trial participants.

Concerning this clone: Which antigen it targets is not known. No base quality values were provided; no much bigger clone lies one nucleotide off.

On a MiSeq, deep resolution sequencing aimed for a depth between 1 in 1 million and 1 in 200,000 T cells, with each clonotype covered around 10x on average. The immunoSEQ hsTCRB Kit was used to generate TCR beta libraries. The authors processed their data as follows. Data were analyzed with ImmunoSEQ Data Assistant and ImmunoSEQ Analyzer, with V, D and J genes assigned per IMGT definitions. Clonality, which ranges from 0 to 1, was calculated as one minus the normalized Shannon entropy of productive rearrangement frequencies. Only overrepresented clonotypes making up at least 0.05% of the repertoire of each patient were included in the public clonotype analysis. About a dozen age-matched healthy donor repertoires from immuneACCESS served as clonality controls. TCRdb stores this immuneACCESS table with in-frame sequences only. Part of the clones is absent; in the studies checked, under half of the shortfall reflects unresolved V genes, and no reason is known for the rest. Clonal size and the V and J genes are those of that table, whereas D and trimming came from the DNA. A total of 150,000 or so clones appear in this sample, under 85% of them only once. Under 5.5% of the sample is held by the ten biggest clonotypes.

The CDR3 measures 16 amino acids from cysteine to phenylalanine. Of all the DNA, just the CDR3 is kept, 48 bases in frame from base 1. Between the V and J ends, shortened by 1 base and 2 bases respectively, the junction contains 15 bases. CDR1 and CDR2, looked up from the germline V gene (reference sequence), are SGHNT and YYREEE. This specimen's time point label, per the study, means: less than 30 months on ibrutinib. For TCR beta library preparation, around 1.9 micrograms of genomic DNA were extracted from the cryopreserved PBMCs. Longitudinal blood samples from CLL patients on ibrutinib monotherapy were analyzed using high-throughput TCR beta sequencing. The patients took part in an open-label, single-center phase 2 trial of ibrutinib monotherapy. Overall study results and their limits: Public clonotypes were found to be uncommon and were observed to contract or remain stable during treatment; the increase in clonality was shown to reflect expansion of private clonotypes at ibrutinib response. Baseline clonality exceeded that of age-matched healthy donors and correlated strongly with circulating CD8+ T-cell counts. Sampling times were not matched between sustained-remission and progressing patients, and lymph node repertoires were not studied. Clonality increased at ibrutinib response, stayed stable in sustained remission, and fell back toward baseline at progression.

Sequencing was performed on PBMCs, taken after 24 months of ibrutinib treatment. The clonotype comes from a human donor with chronic lymphocytic leukemia. The V gene is TRBV5-4 and the J gene is TRBJ1-2, with TRBD1 as a weak D call on 5 bases. The CDR3 region: CASSLPPGGGNYGYTF. The nucleotides read TGTGCCAGCAGCTTGCCCCCGGGGGGGGGAAACTATGGCTACACCTTC. With the portions outside the CDR3 filled from the reference TRBV5-4 and TRBJ1-2 genes, the complete variable region becomes ETGVTQSPTHLIKTRGQQVTLRCSSQSGHNTVSWYQQALGQGPQFIFQYYREEENGRGNFPPRFSGLQFPNYSSELNVNALELDDSALYLCASSLPPGGGNYGYTFGSGTRLTVV.